One TCR beta chain is described in this entry. In the study's own analysis: Quantification of nucleated cells was approximated via reference gene primer amplification. The repertoire was sequenced with immunoSEQ multiplex PCR; TCRdb's copy has only in-frame clones and lacks some. That table gives V, J and clone size, and the DNA gave D and trimming. This table has 130,000 or so clones, around four fifths appearing once. This record comes from a study of blood T cell repertoires in COVID-19. Turning to the study itself: Collection of acute and convalescent COVID-19 samples took place in the United States, Italy and Spain. Sources were T cells, B-cell-depleted T cells, or PBMCs; the material itself was cDNA or gDNA.

The CDR3 is made up of 14 amino acids. Per the germline V gene, CDR1 is LNHDA and CDR2 is SQIVND (reference sequence). V dropped 1 base and J dropped 6; count of bases not matched to a gene: 3. This chain uses TRBV19 with TRBJ2-1, with TRBD1 identical over 7 bases. The specimen sequenced was peripheral blood. The clonotype was recovered from a human donor in a cohort sampled during active COVID-19. This CDR3 reads CASSIVGTANEQFF. The CDR3 DNA follows: TGTGCCAGTAGTATAGTTGGGACAGCCAATGAGCAGTTCTTC.